The 14 T cell receptor beta chains presented below share a single source sample, sequenced in a study of cytomegalovirus exposure and HLA in healthy donors. The PCR ran on 60 Vbeta and 13 Jbeta primers. Only in-frame clones appear in the TCRdb table, and some are missing; sequencing was by immunoSEQ multiplex PCR. Of about 90,000 clones in the sample, about three quarters were seen once. Sequenced material: PBMCs. These receptor sequences come from a boy aged 5-17 years in good health and CMV-seronegative.

V gene TRBV7-9 combines with J gene TRBJ2-1; TRBD1 is a possible D gene (5 bases). V was pared by 1 base and J by 4 bases, with 11 bases between. Per germline, CDR1 SEHNR and CDR2 FQNEAQ (reference sequence). The CDR3 has 15 amino acids. The CDR3 nucleotides are TGTGCCAGCAGCTTAGGGAACAGGAGATACAATGAGCAGTTCTTC. The encoded protein is CASSLGNRRYNEQFF.

The V gene is TRBV28, the J gene TRBJ2-1; 14 bases match TRBD2. The V segment lost 6 bases and the J segment 6 bases; nucleotides outside the gene matches: 4. Per germline, CDR1 MDHEN and CDR2 SYDVKM. This CDR3 is built from 15 residues. CDR3 in DNA: TGTGCCAGCAGGACAGGGACTAGCGGGGGCAATGAGCAGTTCTTC. Residues: CASRTGTSGGNEQFF. The full variable domain, rest sourced from reference TRBV28 and TRBJ2-1, is DVKVTQSSRYLVKRTGEKVFLECVQDMDHENMFWYRQDPGLGLRLIYFSYDVKMKEKGDIPEGYSVSREKKERFSLILESASTNQTSMYLCASRTGTSGGNEQFFGPGTRLTVL.

The chain is built from TRBV30 and TRBJ1-1, with TRBD1 matching over 7 bases. The CDR3 contains 13 residues. Germline V gives CDR1 GTSNPN, CDR2 SVGIG (reference sequence). Unmatched junction bases numbered 3, after V lost 1 base and J lost 4 bases. CDR3 nucleotide sequence: TGTGCCTGGAGTGAGGGGGCCCCCACTGAAGCTTTCTTT. It specifies CAWSEGAPTEAFF.

This chain connects TRBV13 to TRBJ1-5, with 8 bases matching TRBD1. V lost 3 bases, J lost 3 bases, and 1 base stayed unmatched. The CDR3 spans 14 residues. Looked up from germline, CDR1 is PRHDT and CDR2 is FYEKMQ (reference sequence). CDR3 nucleotide sequence: TGTGCCAGCAGCTTGACAGGGGCCAATCAGCCCCAGCATTTT. It is translated as CASSLTGANQPQHF. Drawing the rest from reference TRBV13 and TRBJ1-5, the complete variable domain is AAGVIQSPRHLIKEKRETATLKCYPIPRHDTVYWYQQGPGQDPQFLISFYEKMQSDKGSIPDRFSAQQFSDYHSELNMSSLELGDSALYFCASSLTGANQPQHFGDGTRLSIL.

The genes are TRBV29-1 and TRBJ2-1; a possible D gene is TRBD2 (6 bases). Germline V gives CDR1 SQVTM, CDR2 ANQGSEA. There are 14 residues in the CDR3. Trimming removed 6 bases at V and 0 bases at J, with 12 bases between. In DNA form, the CDR3 reads TGCAGCGTCCTGGAGGGCCTCTCCTACAATGAGCAGTTCTTC. Translated: CSVLEGLSYNEQFF.

For this clone: Other DNA variants within this sample encode the same CDR3. The CDR3 region is CASSPDRGNTEAFF. In nucleotides, the CDR3 is TGCGCCAGCAGCCCGGACAGGGGGAACACTGAAGCTTTCTTT. This rearrangement joins TRBV4-1 to TRBJ1-1; 9 bases line up with TRBD1. The germline gives CDR1 MGHRA, CDR2 YSYEKL. J lost 1 base, V lost 4 bases, and 1 base had no gene match. This CDR3 region has 14 residues.

This clone was seen a few times. The genes are TRBV9 and TRBJ1-1; D might be TRBD1 (5 bases). V lost 0 bases to trimming and J lost 1 base, with 10 bases between them. The CDR3 loop spans 15 amino acids. CDR1 is SGDLS, CDR2 YYNGEE, per germline. Written as DNA, the CDR3 is TGTGCCAGCAGCGTAGCTACGGGGGGGAACACTGAAGCTTTCTTT. As protein: CASSVATGGNTEAFF. Based on the CDR3 plus reference TRBV9 and TRBJ1-1, the full variable domain is DSGVTQTPKHLITATGQRVTLRCSPRSGDLSVYWYQQSLDQGLQFLIQYYNGEERAKGNILERFSAQQFPDLHSELNLSSLELGDSALYFCASSVATGGNTEAFFGQGTRLTVV.

The rearrangement joins TRBV6-4 to TRBJ2-1; 8 bases are a match to TRBD2. V was clipped by 3 bases and J by 3 bases; unmatched bases: 1. Germline V gene sequence: CDR1 MRHNA, CDR2 SNTAGT. The length of the CDR3 is 14 residues. CDR3 nucleotides: TGTGCCAGCAGTGAGAGCGGGGGCTACAATGAGCAGTTCTTC. The encoded protein is CASSESGGYNEQFF.

The chain couples TRBV7-9 to TRBJ1-6, with TRBD1 as a possible D gene (6 bases). The germline V and J ends were trimmed by 6 bases and 8 bases, with 20 bases remaining between them. This CDR3 spans 16 amino acids. Germline V CDR1 and CDR2: SEHNR, FQNEAQ (reference sequence). CDR3: CASSNLDSRWDSPLHF. CDR3 nucleotide sequence: TGTGCCAGCAGTAACCTGGACAGCCGGTGGGATTCACCCCTCCACTTT.

V usage is TRBV28 and J usage is TRBJ2-1; TRBD1 agrees at 11 bases. CDR1 and CDR2 from the germline V gene are MDHEN and SYDVKM. V gave up 8 bases and J gave up 6 bases; unmatched junction bases: 9. The CDR3 contains 15 residues. The CDR3 sequence: CASSPSGTGGNEQFF. The CDR3 coding sequence is TGTGCCAGCTCACCCTCCGGGACAGGGGGCAATGAGCAGTTCTTC.

Remarks on this clone: The germline gene is not matched at one end of the junction; a read error may be the cause. This chain joins TRBV29-1 and TRBJ2-5; D may be TRBD1 (5 bases). The CDR3 extends over 14 amino acids. CDR1 SQVTM and CDR2 ANQGSEA come from the germline V gene. The CDR3 DNA follows: TGCAGCGTTGAAGTTAATAGGGGCCAAGGGACCCAGTACTTC. This gives the protein CSVEVNRGQGTQYF.

The CDR3 protein is CASSLTGGQGYGYTF. The CDR3 coding sequence is TGCGCCAGCAGCCTCACAGGGGGGCAGGGCTATGGCTACACCTTC. The J gene is TRBJ1-2, the V gene TRBV5-1; 8 bases line up with TRBD1. This CDR3 comprises 15 residues. Unmatched junction bases numbered 9, after V lost 4 bases and J lost 4 bases. Germline CDR1 reads SGHRS; CDR2 reads YFSETQ.

The gene calls are TRBV28 and TRBJ2-1, with D unclear. The CDR3 covers 13 residues. V was shortened by 1 base and J by 4 bases, with 5 bases between the two germline ends. From germline, CDR1 is MDHEN and CDR2 SYDVKM. CDR3 amino acids: CASSLSGYNEQFF. The CDR3 DNA reads TGTGCCAGCAGTTTATCAGGTTACAATGAGCAGTTCTTC. Combining the CDR3 with reference TRBV28 and TRBJ2-1 gives the whole variable domain DVKVTQSSRYLVKRTGEKVFLECVQDMDHENMFWYRQDPGLGLRLIYFSYDVKMKEKGDIPEGYSVSREKKERFSLILESASTNQTSMYLCASSLSGYNEQFFGPGTRLTVL.

V usage is TRBV7-2 and J usage is TRBJ2-7, with TRBD2 as a possible D gene (5 bases). This CDR3 has 13 residues. Germline CDR1 SGHTA, CDR2 FQGNSA. The V end was cut by 3 bases, the J end by 1 base, with 7 bases between. CDR3 DNA sequence: TGTGCCAGCAGCTTTGGCGGGTCCTACGAGCAGTACTTC. Encoded protein: CASSFGGSYEQYF.